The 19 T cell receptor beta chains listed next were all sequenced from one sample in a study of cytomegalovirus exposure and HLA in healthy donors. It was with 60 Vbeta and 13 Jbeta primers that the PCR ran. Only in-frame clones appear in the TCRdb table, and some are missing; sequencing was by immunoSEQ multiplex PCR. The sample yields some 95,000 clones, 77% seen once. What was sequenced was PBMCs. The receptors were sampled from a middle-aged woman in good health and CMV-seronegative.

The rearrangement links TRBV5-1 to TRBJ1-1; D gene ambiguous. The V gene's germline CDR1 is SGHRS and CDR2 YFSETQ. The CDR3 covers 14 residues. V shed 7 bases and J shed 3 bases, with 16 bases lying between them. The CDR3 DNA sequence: TGCGCCAGCGGTCCGGCGGGGAGGGACACTGAAGCTTTCTTT. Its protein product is CASGPAGRDTEAFF. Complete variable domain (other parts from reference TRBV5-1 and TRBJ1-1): KAGVTQTPRYLIKTRGQQVTLSCSPISGHRSVSWYQQTPGQGLQFLFEYFSETQRNKGNFPGRFSGRQFSNSRSEMNVSTLELGDSALYLCASGPAGRDTEAFFGQGTRLTVV.

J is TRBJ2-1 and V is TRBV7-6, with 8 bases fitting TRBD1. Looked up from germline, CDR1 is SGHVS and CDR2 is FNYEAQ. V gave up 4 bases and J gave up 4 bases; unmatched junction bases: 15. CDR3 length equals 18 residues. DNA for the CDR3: TGTGCCAGCAGCTCCAGACAGGGGAGTCGCCCACGGTACAATGAGCAGTTCTTC. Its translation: CASSSRQGSRPRYNEQFF.

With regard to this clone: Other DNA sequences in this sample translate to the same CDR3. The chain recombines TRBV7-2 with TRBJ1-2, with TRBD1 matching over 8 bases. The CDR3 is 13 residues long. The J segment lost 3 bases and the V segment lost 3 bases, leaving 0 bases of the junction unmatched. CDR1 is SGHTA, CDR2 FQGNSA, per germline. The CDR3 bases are TGTGCCAGCAGCTTGGGACAGGACTATGGCTACACCTTC. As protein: CASSLGQDYGYTF.

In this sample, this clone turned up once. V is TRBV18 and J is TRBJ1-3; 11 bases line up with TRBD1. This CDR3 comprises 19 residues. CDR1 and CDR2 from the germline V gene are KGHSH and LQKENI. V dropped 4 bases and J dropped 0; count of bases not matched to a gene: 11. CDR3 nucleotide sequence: TGTGCCAGCTCACTAACGGGACAGGGGGTACGGAGCTCTGGAAACACCATATATTTT. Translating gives CASSLTGQGVRSSGNTIYF.

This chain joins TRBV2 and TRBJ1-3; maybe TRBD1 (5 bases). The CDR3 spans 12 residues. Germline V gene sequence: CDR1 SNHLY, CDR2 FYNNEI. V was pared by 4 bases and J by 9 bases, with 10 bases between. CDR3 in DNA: TGTGCCAGCAGTGTGGAAGGGGTCACCATATATTTT. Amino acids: CASSVEGVTIYF. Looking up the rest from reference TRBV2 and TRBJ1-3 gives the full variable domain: EPEVTQTPSHQVTQMGQEVILRCVPISNHLYFYWYRQILGQKVEFLVSFYNNEISEKSEIFDDQFSVERPDGSNFTLKIRSTKLEDSAMYFCASSVEGVTIYFGEGSWLTVV.

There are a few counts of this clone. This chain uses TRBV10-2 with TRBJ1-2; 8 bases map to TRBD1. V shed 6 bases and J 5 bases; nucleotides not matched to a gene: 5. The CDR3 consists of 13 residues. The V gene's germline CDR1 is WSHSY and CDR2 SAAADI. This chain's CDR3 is CASSQGAAYGYTF. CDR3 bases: TGCGCCAGCAGCCAGGGGGCTGCTTATGGCTACACCTTC.

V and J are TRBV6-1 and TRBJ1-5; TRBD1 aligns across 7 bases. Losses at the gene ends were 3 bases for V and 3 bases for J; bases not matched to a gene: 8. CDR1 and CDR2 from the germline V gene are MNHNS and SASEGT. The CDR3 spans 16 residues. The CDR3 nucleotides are TGTGCCAGCAGTGATCGGGACAGACCGCACAATCAGCCCCAGCATTTT. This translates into CASSDRDRPHNQPQHF.

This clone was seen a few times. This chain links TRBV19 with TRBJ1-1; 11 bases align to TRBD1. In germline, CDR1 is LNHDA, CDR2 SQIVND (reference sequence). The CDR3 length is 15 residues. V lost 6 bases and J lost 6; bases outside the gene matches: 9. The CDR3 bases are TGTGCCAGTAGCGATTTAGGGACAGGGGGGGCTGAAGCTTTCTTT. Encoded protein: CASSDLGTGGAEAFF.

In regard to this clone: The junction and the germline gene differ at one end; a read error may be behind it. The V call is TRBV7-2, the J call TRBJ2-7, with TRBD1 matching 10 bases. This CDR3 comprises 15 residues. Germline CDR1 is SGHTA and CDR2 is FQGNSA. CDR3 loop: CASSPRDRGSCEQYF. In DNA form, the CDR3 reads TGTGCCAGCAGCCCCCGGGACAGGGGCTCCTGCGAGCAGTACTTC.

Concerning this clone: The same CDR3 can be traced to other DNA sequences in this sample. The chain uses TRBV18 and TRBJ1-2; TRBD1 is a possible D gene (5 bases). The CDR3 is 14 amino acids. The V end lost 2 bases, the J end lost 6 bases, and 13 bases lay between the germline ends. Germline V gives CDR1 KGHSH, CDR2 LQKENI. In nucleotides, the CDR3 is TGTGCCAGCTCACCATCCGGGACGGGGGATGGCTACACCTTC. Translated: CASSPSGTGDGYTF.

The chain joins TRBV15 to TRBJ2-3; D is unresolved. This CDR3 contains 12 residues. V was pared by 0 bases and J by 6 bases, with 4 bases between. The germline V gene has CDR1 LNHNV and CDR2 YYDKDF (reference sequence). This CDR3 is CATSRDIDTQYF. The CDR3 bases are TGTGCCACCAGCAGAGATATTGATACGCAGTATTTT.

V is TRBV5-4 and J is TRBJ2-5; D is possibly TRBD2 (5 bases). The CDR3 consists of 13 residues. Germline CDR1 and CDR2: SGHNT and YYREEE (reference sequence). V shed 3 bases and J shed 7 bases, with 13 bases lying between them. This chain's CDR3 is CASSYDAEGTQYF. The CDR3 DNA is TGTGCCAGCAGCTATGACGCAGAGGGGACCCAGTACTTC.

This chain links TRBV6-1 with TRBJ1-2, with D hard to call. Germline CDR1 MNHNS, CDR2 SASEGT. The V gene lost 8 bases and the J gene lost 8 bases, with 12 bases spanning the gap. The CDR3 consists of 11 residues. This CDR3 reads CASRETFGYTF. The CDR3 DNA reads TGTGCCAGCCGGGAAACTTTCGGCTACACCTTC.

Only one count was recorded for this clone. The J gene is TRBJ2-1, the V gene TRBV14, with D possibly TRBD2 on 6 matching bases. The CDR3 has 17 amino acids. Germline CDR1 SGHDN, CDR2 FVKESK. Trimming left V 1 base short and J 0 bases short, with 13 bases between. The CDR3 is CASSQVRGVSSYNEQFF. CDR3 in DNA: TGTGCCAGCAGCCAAGTGCGGGGCGTTAGCTCCTACAATGAGCAGTTCTTC.

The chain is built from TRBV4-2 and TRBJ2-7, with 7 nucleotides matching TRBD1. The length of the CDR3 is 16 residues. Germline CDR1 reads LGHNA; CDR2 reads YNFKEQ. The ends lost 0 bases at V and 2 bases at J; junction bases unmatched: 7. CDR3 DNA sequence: TGTGCCAGCAGCCAAGATCAGGGGGATCGGACCTACGAGCAGTACTTC. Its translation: CASSQDQGDRTYEQYF.

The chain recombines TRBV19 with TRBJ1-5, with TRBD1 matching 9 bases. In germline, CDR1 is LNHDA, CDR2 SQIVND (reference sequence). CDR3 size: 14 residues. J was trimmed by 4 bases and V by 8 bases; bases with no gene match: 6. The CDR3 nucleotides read TGTGCCAGTCGAAAGGGACAGGGAAATCAGCCCCAGCATTTT. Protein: CASRKGQGNQPQHF.

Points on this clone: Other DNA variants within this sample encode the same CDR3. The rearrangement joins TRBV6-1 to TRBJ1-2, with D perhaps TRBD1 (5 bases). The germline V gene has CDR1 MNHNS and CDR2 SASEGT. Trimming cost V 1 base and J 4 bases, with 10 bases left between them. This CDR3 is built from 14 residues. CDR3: CASSEGTSSYGYTF. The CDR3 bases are TGTGCCAGCAGTGAAGGGACATCCTCCTATGGCTACACCTTC.

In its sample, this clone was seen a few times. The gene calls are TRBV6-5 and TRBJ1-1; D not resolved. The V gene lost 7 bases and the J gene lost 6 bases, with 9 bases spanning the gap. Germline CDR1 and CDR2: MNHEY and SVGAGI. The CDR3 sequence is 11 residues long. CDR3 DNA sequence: TGTGCCAGCACCGGAGGAGCTGAAGCTTTCTTT. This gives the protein CASTGGAEAFF.

The CDR3 sequence is CASSQGLAGGIRNEQFF. In DNA form, the CDR3 reads TGCGCCAGCAGCCAGGGACTAGCGGGGGGTATTCGTAATGAGCAGTTCTTC. The V gene is TRBV4-3, the J gene TRBJ2-1; TRBD2 matches 15 bases. Looked up from germline, CDR1 is LGHNA and CDR2 is YSLEER. This CDR3 comprises 17 residues. V dropped 3 bases and J dropped 7; count of bases not matched to a gene: 7.